This TCR beta chain was found in a study of blood T cell repertoires in COVID-19. CDR1 and CDR2 (germline): KGHDR, SFDVKD. V dropped 4 bases and J dropped 4 bases, with 13 bases sitting between them. This CDR3 comprises 14 residues. Everyone who took part was roughly 18 to 90 years old, and they came from some 23 US areas. Participants had their cohort set by participant-reported clinical history. This table comes from immunoSEQ multiplex PCR, and its TCRdb copy is limited to in-frame clones, with some not included. The sample lists approximately 190,000 clones; roughly 80% were seen once. The sequenced material came from PBMCs or T cells enriched from blood (not recorded which). The receptor was derived from an older woman with acute COVID-19. The gene calls are TRBV24-1 and TRBJ2-7, with D possibly matching TRBD2 (6 bases). The CDR3: CATSDGGEIYEQYF. DNA for the CDR3: TGTGCCACCAGTGACGGAGGGGAGATATACGAGCAGTACTTC.